Listed below are T cell receptor beta chains from one sample, sequenced in a study of T cells in Graves' hyperthyroidism and ophthalmopathy. TCRdb analysed the multiplex PCR reads with MiXCR anew, one entry per CDR3 protein. The table lists over 650,000 distinct CDR3 sequences, about a sixth of them singletons, with 8.4% in the top ten. What was sequenced was blood. The receptor source for this set is a man younger than 35 with Graves' hyperthyroidism. Both conserved end residues are part of each CDR3. The D gene is left open where the match is weak. The size entry is marked missing in some rows and otherwise reads once, few, many or a size class.

size | length | J | V | D | CDR3 | DNA
- | 15 | TRBJ2-7 | TRBV28 | - | CASSFLGTFSYEQYF | TGTGCCAGCAGTTTCTTGGGGACCTTCTCCTACGAGCAGTACTTC
few | 16 | TRBJ1-1 | TRBV29-1 | TRBD1 | CSVEFLPGQENTEAFF | TGCAGCGTTGAATTTCTGCCGGGACAGGAGAACACTGAAGCTTTCTTT
few | 12 | TRBJ1-1 | TRBV7-2 | - | CASSPDRTPAFF | TGTGCCAGCAGCCCGGACCGAACCCCAGCTTTCTTT
many | 12 | TRBJ2-1 | TRBV28 | - | CASRARWHEQFF | TGTGCCAGCAGAGCGCGATGGCATGAGCAGTTCTTC
- | 16 | TRBJ2-3 | TRBV7-2 | - | CASSFGRGSSTDTQYF | TGTGCCAGCAGCTTCGGCAGGGGATCTAGCACAGATACGCAGTATTTT
many | 12 | TRBJ2-1 | TRBV10-2 | - | CASSESGNEQFF | TGCGCCAGCAGTGAGTCGGGCAATGAGCAGTTCTTC
- | 18 | TRBJ2-1 | TRBV20-1 | TRBD2 | CSAREGGALAGEINEQFF | TGCAGTGCTAGAGAGGGGGGGGCTCTAGCGGGAGAAATCAATGAGCAGTTCTTC
many | 16 | TRBJ2-3 | TRBV28 | - | CASSLAPSYLSHGQYF | TGTGCCAGCAGTTTAGCTCCCTCCTATCTGTCTCATGGGCAGTATTTT
few | 13 | TRBJ1-2 | TRBV6-6 | TRBD1 | CASSYRQGYGYTF | TGTGCCAGCAGTTACCGACAGGGTTATGGCTACACCTTC
- | 15 | TRBJ2-1 | TRBV6-1 | TRBD1 | CASSLSGTEYNEQFF | TGTGCCAGCAGCCTATCCGGGACAGAGTACAATGAGCAGTTCTTC
- | 18 | TRBJ1-5 | TRBV19 | - | CASSTRGGIFLSNQPQHF | TGTGCCAGTAGTACTCGGGGGGGGATATTCCTGAGCAATCAGCCCCAGCATTTT
few | 16 | TRBJ2-7 | TRBV3-1 | TRBD1 | CASSYSPGQGAHEQYF | TGTGCCAGCAGCTATTCACCGGGACAGGGGGCGCACGAGCAGTACTTC
- | 13 | TRBJ2-1 | TRBV27 | - | CASSSFELGEQFF | TGTGCCAGCAGTTCATTCGAGTTAGGTGAGCAGTTCTTC
- | 14 | TRBJ2-5 | TRBV20-1 | - | CSARDLKPQETQYF | TGCAGTGCTAGAGATCTGAAACCCCAAGAGACCCAGTACTTC
- | 14 | TRBJ1-4 | TRBV10-3 | - | CAISDSSTNEKLFF | TGTGCCATCAGTGATTCCTCAACTAATGAAAAACTGTTTTTT
few | 13 | TRBJ1-2 | TRBV4-3 | - | CASSQDVGYGYTF | TGCGCCAGCAGCCAAGATGTCGGGTATGGCTACACCTTC
- | 12 | TRBJ2-1 | TRBV20-1 | - | CSARVDTNEQFF | TGCAGTGCTAGAGTGGACACCAATGAGCAGTTCTTC
few | 15 | TRBJ1-4 | TRBV13 | - | CASSSGPGTNEKLFF | TGTGCCAGCAGCTCAGGACCGGGCACTAATGAAAAACTGTTTTTT
few | 14 | TRBJ1-1 | TRBV10-3 | - | CAISESREDTEAFF | TGTGCCATCAGTGAGAGTCGGGAGGACACTGAAGCTTTCTTT
many | 12 | TRBJ2-7 | TRBV18 | TRBD1 | CASSGGTGVLYF | TGTGCCAGCTCAGGCGGGACAGGAGTTCTGTACTTC
- | 15 | TRBJ1-5 | TRBV10-3 | - | CAISESLRDRQPQHF | TGTGCCATCAGTGAGTCGTTGAGGGATCGGCAGCCCCAGCATTTT
many | 19 | TRBJ2-2 | TRBV6-1 | - | CASSEGVSGTAGWTGELFF | TGTGCCAGCAGTGAAGGAGTTAGCGGGACAGCGGGGTGGACCGGGGAGCTGTTTTTT
few | 14 | TRBJ2-7 | TRBV13 | TRBD1 | CASSLVGTGGEQYF | TGTGCCAGCAGCTTAGTAGGGACAGGGGGCGAGCAGTACTTC
many | 12 | TRBJ2-7 | TRBV20-1 | - | CSARGGPDEQYF | TGCAGTGCTAGAGGAGGTCCCGACGAGCAGTACTTC
- | 14 | TRBJ2-3 | TRBV20-1 | - | CSASFGGTGDTQYF | TGCAGTGCTAGTTTTGGCGGGACGGGAGATACGCAGTATTTT
few | 14 | TRBJ1-2 | TRBV2 | - | CASSEATGTYGYTF | TGTGCCAGCAGTGAAGCGACAGGCACCTATGGCTACACCTTC
few | 15 | TRBJ2-7 | TRBV19 | TRBD1 | CASSKGTGASYEQYF | TGTGCCAGTAGTAAAGGGACAGGGGCCTCCTACGAGCAGTACTTC
- | 14 | TRBJ2-1 | TRBV2 | - | CASRNPRSYNEQFF | TGTGCCAGCAGGAACCCTAGATCCTACAATGAGCAGTTCTTC
many | 13 | TRBJ1-1 | TRBV7-2 | TRBD1 | CASSRQGDTEAFF | TGTGCCAGCAGCCGACAGGGGGACACTGAAGCTTTCTTT
many | 12 | TRBJ2-7 | TRBV28 | - | CASREQRYEQYF | TGTGCCAGCAGGGAACAACGCTACGAGCAGTACTTC
- | 16 | TRBJ2-1 | TRBV6-5 | TRBD2 | CASSYSPSGRYNAQFF | TGTGCCAGCAGTTACTCGCCCAGCGGGAGGTACAATGCGCAGTTCTTC
many | 15 | TRBJ2-3 | TRBV27 | TRBD2 | CASTRLAGDRDTQYF | TGTGCCAGCACCCGGCTAGCGGGAGACCGAGATACGCAGTATTTT
few | 16 | TRBJ2-1 | TRBV5-6 | TRBD1 | CASSSLQGSWYNEQFF | TGTGCCAGCAGCTCATTACAGGGGAGCTGGTACAATGAGCAGTTCTTC
many | 14 | TRBJ1-1 | TRBV6-1 | - | CASRGTQGNTEAFF | TGTGCCAGCAGGGGGACACAGGGGAACACTGAAGCTTTCTTT
- | 12 | TRBJ1-1 | TRBV7-9 | - | CASTYSGTEAFF | TGTGCCAGCACTTACTCTGGAACTGAAGCTTTCTTT
- | 13 | TRBJ1-6 | TRBV6-1 | - | CASRSTFNSPLHF | TGTGCCAGTAGGAGCACTTTTAATTCACCCCTCCACTTT
- | 15 | TRBJ2-1 | TRBV27 | - | CASSLRSASYNEQFF | TGTGCCAGCAGTCTTCGCTCCGCTTCCTACAATGAGCAGTTCTTC
few | 13 | TRBJ2-2 | TRBV9 | - | CASSVLGAGELFF | TGTGCCAGCAGCGTCCTAGGAGCCGGGGAGCTGTTTTTT
few | 14 | TRBJ2-7 | TRBV18 | TRBD1 | CASSPTGLDNEQYF | TGTGCCAGCTCACCGACAGGGTTAGACAACGAGCAGTACTTC
- | 17 | TRBJ1-5 | TRBV7-2 | - | CASSPRGLGFSNQPQHF | TGTGCCAGCAGCCCCAGAGGGTTGGGCTTTAGCAATCAGCCCCAGCATTTT
- | 21 | TRBJ2-4 | TRBV28 | TRBD2 | CASSLRLAGGNLVVAKNIQYF | TGTGCCAGCAGTCTCCGACTAGCGGGAGGAAATCTTGTGGTGGCCAAAAACATTCAGTACTTC
- | 14 | TRBJ2-5 | TRBV29-1 | - | CSVNQDGFQETQYF | TGCAGCGTGAACCAAGACGGATTCCAAGAGACCCAGTACTTC
- | 16 | TRBJ2-6 | TRBV5-1 | - | CASFAGGNSGANVLTF | TGCGCCAGCTTTGCGGGCGGAAACTCTGGGGCCAACGTCCTGACTTTC
many | 15 | TRBJ1-1 | TRBV27 | - | CASSDTRGGNTEAFF | TGTGCCAGCAGCGATACCAGGGGCGGGAACACTGAAGCTTTCTTT
- | 13 | TRBJ1-1 | TRBV5-1 | - | CASSSLGNTEAFF | TGCGCCAGCAGTTCGCTAGGGAACACTGAAGCTTTCTTT
many | 11 | TRBJ2-1 | TRBV28 | - | CASSLGGEQFF | TGTGCCAGCAGTTTAGGGGGTGAGCAGTTCTTC
many | 14 | TRBJ2-7 | TRBV3-1 | TRBD2 | CASSLMAGVNEQYF | TGTGCCAGCAGCCTGATGGCGGGAGTCAACGAGCAGTACTTC
many | 19 | TRBJ2-5 | TRBV7-8 | TRBD2 | CASSPDRAGGGRSGETQYF | TGTGCCAGCAGCCCCGACCGGGCGGGAGGGGGTAGGTCAGGAGAGACCCAGTACTTC